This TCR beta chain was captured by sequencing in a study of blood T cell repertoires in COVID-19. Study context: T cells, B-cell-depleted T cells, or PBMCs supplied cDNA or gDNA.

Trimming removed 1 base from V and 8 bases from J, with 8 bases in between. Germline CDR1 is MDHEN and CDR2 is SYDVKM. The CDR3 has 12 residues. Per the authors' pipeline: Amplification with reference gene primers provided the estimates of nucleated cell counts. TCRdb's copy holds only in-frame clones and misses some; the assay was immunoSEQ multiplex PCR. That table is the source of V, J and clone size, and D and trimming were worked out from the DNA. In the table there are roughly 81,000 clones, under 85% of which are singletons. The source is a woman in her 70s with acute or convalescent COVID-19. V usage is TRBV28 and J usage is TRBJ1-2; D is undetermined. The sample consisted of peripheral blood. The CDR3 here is CASSLSGEGYTF. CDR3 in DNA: TGTGCCAGCAGTTTATCCGGGGAGGGCTACACCTTC.